This entry concerns a single TCR beta chain. The sample is drawn from a study of T cells in localized non-small cell lung cancer. Only in-frame clones appear in the TCRdb table, and some are missing; sequencing was by immunoSEQ multiplex PCR. The table includes thousands of clones, less than 25% detected once. In germline, CDR1 is GTSNPN, CDR2 SVGIG (reference sequence). The CDR3 sequence is 14 residues long. V shed 3 bases and J 4 bases; nucleotides not matched to a gene: 1. This TCR came from a woman aged 40-75 years with stage I lung adenocarcinoma. The starting material was normal lung tissue next to the tumor, obtained before any cancer treatment. V and J are TRBV30 and TRBJ2-1; the match to TRBD2 covers 12 bases. The CDR3 loop is CAWSGLAGYNEQFF. The CDR3, as DNA: TGTGCCTGGAGCGGACTAGCGGGGTACAATGAGCAGTTCTTC.